This T cell receptor beta chain was profiled in a study of regulatory T cells in long-lasting Graves disease. Study details: Graves' patients, newly diagnosed, had taken antithyroid drugs under 3 months.

This clonotype was counted many times. Combining iRepertoire HTBI primers with Arm-PCR of CDR3 regions, the authors built TCR beta libraries. One entry per CDR3 protein results from TCRdb running MiXCR on the multiplex PCR reads. Of around 500,000 distinct CDR3 sequences in the sample, more than 10% were seen once. The time point denotes: newly diagnosed GD, antithyroid drugs for less than 3 months. There was RNA extracted from PBMCs, and the TCR library was made from it. This CDR3 is built from 13 residues. CDR1 SGHAT and CDR2 FQNNGV come from the germline V gene. Trimming removed 3 bases from V and 7 bases from J; junction bases left unmatched: 3. The same specimen was also included in a second study, on T cells in Graves' hyperthyroidism and ophthalmopathy. That source adds: Newly diagnosed patients aged 18 to 65 had hyperthyroidism of under 2 months' duration. Patients were excluded for uncontrolled infection, other autoimmune disease, pregnancy or lactation. In making diagnoses, clinical symptoms, serum thyroxine and TRAb, thyroid ultrasound and orbital computed tomography were all used.

The chain combines TRBV11-2 with TRBJ2-1, with 7 bases lining up with TRBD1. The clonotype comes from a woman aged 25 to 39 with Graves disease. This material consisted of peripheral blood mononuclear cells (PBMCs), taken at new diagnosis, from a patient treated with antithyroid drugs. This CDR3 reads CASSFDRANEQFF. The DNA for the CDR3 is TGTGCCAGCAGCTTCGACAGGGCGAATGAGCAGTTCTTC.